This T cell receptor gamma chain stems from a study of Vδ1+ human thymocytes. Study-level results: Highly polyclonal TRG and TRD repertoires with Gaussian CDR3 length distributions appeared in thymus. Thymic delta-chain repertoires held roughly 18% Vdelta2 sequences and few Vdelta3, despite high sort purity.

Concerning this clone itself: The antigen remains unidentified.

The V gene's germline CDR1 is GITISATS and CDR2 ISYDGTV (reference sequence). The V gene end was trimmed by 3 bases and the J gene end by 6 bases; junction bases not matched to a gene: 8. The CDR3 extends over 13 amino acids. The template was reverse-transcribed extracted RNA. CDR3 amplicons came from multiplex PCR with pooled V-gene forward and constant-region reverse primers. TCRdb re-called clones from the multiplex PCR reads via CATT. Of 25,000 to 35,000 gamma-chain clones detected, around 18% appear once; the ten largest clones hold roughly 2%. The chain links TRGV9 to TRGJ1 or TRGJ2. The sample taken for sequencing was Vdelta1+ gamma-delta thymocytes from the thymus. Sample subset: FACS-sorted CD3+ TCRalphabeta- TCRVdelta1+ TCRVdelta2- thymocytes. The TCR originated in a boy less than two years old who had congenital heart surgery. In nucleotides, the CDR3 is TGTGCCTTGTGGGAGCCTGGGGTTTATAAGAAACTCTTT. Its translation is CALWEPGVYKKLF.